These 12 T cell receptor beta chains came from one sample sequenced in a study of T cell responses to AZD1222 COVID-19 vaccine. Profiling relied on immunoSEQ multiplex PCR, and the TCRdb table lists in-frame clones only, not all of them. The sample yields 200,000 to 300,000 clones, approximately 95% seen once. The sample consisted of peripheral blood, taken on day 0 of AZD1222 vaccination. The receptor source for this set is an adult in good health.

This clone was counted a single time. The CDR3 region is CASSWQGGIEQFF. As DNA, the CDR3 is TGTGCCAGCAGTTGGCAGGGGGGGATTGAGCAGTTCTTC. This chain uses TRBV6-2 or TRBV6-3 with TRBJ2-1; D may correspond to TRBD1 or TRBD2 (7 bases each). The CDR3 is made up of 13 amino acids. The V end was cut by 4 bases, the J end by 9 bases, with 13 bases between. Germline CDR1 and CDR2: MNHEY and SVGEGT.

The CDR3 DNA is TGTGCCAGTCGGGCCGCCGCCGGAGGGGCCAATCAGCCCCAGCATTTT. Translation: CASRAAAGGANQPQHF. The genes are TRBV19 and TRBJ1-5, with D maybe TRBD1 (5 bases). This CDR3 contains 16 residues. Trimming pared 8 bases from V and 3 bases from J, leaving 20 bases between. Per germline, CDR1 LNHDA and CDR2 SQIVND (reference sequence).

The chain joins TRBV19 to TRBJ1-5, with TRBD1 matching 7 bases. The CDR3 contains 15 residues. V was clipped by 10 bases and J by 0 bases; unmatched bases: 9. From germline, CDR1 is LNHDA and CDR2 SQIVND (reference sequence). The CDR3 DNA reads TGTGCCACCGGGGACAGCTTATATAGCAATCAGCCCCAGCATTTT. This gives the protein CATGDSLYSNQPQHF.

This chain connects TRBV10-3 to TRBJ2-5, with 7 bases lining up with TRBD2. V lost 3 bases to trimming and J lost 5 bases; unmatched junction nucleotides: 3. Germline V gene data show CDR1 as ENHRY and CDR2 as SYGVKD. The CDR3 is 13 amino acids. CDR3 amino acids: CAISEGRDETQYF. CDR3 nucleotide sequence: TGTGCCATCAGTGAAGGGAGGGATGAGACCCAGTACTTC.

This chain uses TRBV10-1 with TRBJ2-7; D perhaps matches TRBD1 (6 bases). The V end lost 5 bases, the J end lost 6 bases, and 17 bases lay between the germline ends. Germline CDR1 is WNHNN and CDR2 is SYGVQD (reference sequence). CDR3 size: 14 residues. The CDR3 reads CASSSGTFGSEQYF. CDR3 in DNA: TGCGCCAGCAGTTCCGGGACATTCGGTAGCGAGCAGTACTTC.

The chain links TRBV19 to TRBJ1-1, with 7 bases that match TRBD1. The germline gives CDR1 LNHDA, CDR2 SQIVND (reference sequence). The CDR3 covers 15 residues. The trim removed 7 bases at V and 4 bases at J, leaving 12 bases unmatched. The CDR3 loop is CASTALNRGITEAFF. CDR3 in DNA: TGTGCCAGTACCGCCCTGAACAGGGGAATCACTGAAGCTTTCTTT.

This clone was counted once. V and J are TRBV18 and TRBJ1-1; D is unclear. The CDR3 consists of 14 residues. The germline V and J ends were trimmed by 3 bases and 2 bases, with 10 bases remaining between them. From germline, CDR1 is KGHSH and CDR2 LQKENI. DNA of the CDR3: TGTGCCAGCTCACCCCAGGCTGGAAACACTGAAGCTTTCTTT. Residues: CASSPQAGNTEAFF.

V gene TRBV7-9 combines with J gene TRBJ1-2, with a possible D match to TRBD1 (5 bases). Trimming left V 6 bases short and J 8 bases short, with 13 bases between. CDR1 is SEHNR and CDR2 is FQNEAQ in the germline V gene (reference sequence). The CDR3 has 12 residues. CDR3 nucleotide sequence: TGTGCCAGCAGTTTCCCGGGACGCGGCTACACCTTC. As protein: CASSFPGRGYTF.

This rearrangement joins TRBV23-1 to TRBJ2-5, with D perhaps TRBD1 (5 bases). Being an ORF, TRBV23-1 has a function that is uncertain. The length of the CDR3 is 16 residues. V was clipped by 1 base and J by 2 bases, with 14 bases between them. CDR3 sequence: CASSQFSDIVQETQYF. In DNA, the CDR3 is TGCGCCAGCAGTCAATTCTCGGACATCGTACAAGAGACCCAGTACTTC.

The CDR3 DNA sequence: TGTGCCAGCAGCAACCGACAGGTAACCTACGAGCAGTACTTC. Encoded protein: CASSNRQVTYEQYF. The chain recombines TRBV9 with TRBJ2-7; possibly TRBD1 for D (6 bases). The length of the CDR3 is 14 residues. Germline CDR1 SGDLS, CDR2 YYNGEE. The V end lost 4 bases, the J end lost 2 bases, and 13 bases lay between the germline ends. The full variable domain, completed using reference TRBV9 and TRBJ2-7, is DSGVTQTPKHLITATGQRVTLRCSPRSGDLSVYWYQQSLDQGLQFLIQYYNGEERAKGNILERFSAQQFPDLHSELNLSSLELGDSALYFCASSNRQVTYEQYFGPGTRLTVT.

The rearrangement uses TRBV4-1 and TRBJ2-5; D uncertain. V gave up 0 bases and J gave up 4 bases, with 9 bases separating them. The CDR3 has 14 amino acids. The V gene's germline CDR1 is MGHRA and CDR2 YSYEKL. Written as DNA, the CDR3 is TGCGCCAGCAGCCAAGATCGGGTATCAGAGACCCAGTACTTC. Protein sequence: CASSQDRVSETQYF.

The chain links TRBV11-2 to TRBJ2-3, with D unresolved. Germline-derived CDR1 and CDR2 are SGHAT and FQNNGV. Trimming removed 0 bases at V and 9 bases at J, with 13 bases between. The CDR3 is 14 residues long. The CDR3 is CASSLERGVGTQYF. CDR3 bases: TGTGCCAGCAGCTTAGAGCGTGGAGTTGGCACGCAGTATTTT.